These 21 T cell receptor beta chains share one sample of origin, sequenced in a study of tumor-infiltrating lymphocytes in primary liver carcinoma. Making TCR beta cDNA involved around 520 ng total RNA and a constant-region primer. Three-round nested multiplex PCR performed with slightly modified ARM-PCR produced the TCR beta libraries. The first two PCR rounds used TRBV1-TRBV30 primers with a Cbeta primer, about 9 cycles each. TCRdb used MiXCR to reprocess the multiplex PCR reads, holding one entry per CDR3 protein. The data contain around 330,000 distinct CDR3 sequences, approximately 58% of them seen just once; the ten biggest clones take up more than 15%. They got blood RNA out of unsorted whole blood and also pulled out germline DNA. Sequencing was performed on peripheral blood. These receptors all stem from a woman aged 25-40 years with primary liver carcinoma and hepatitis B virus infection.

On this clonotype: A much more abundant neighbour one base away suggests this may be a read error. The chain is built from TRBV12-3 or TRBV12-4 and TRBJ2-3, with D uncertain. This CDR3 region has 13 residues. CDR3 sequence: CASSQPGTDAQYF. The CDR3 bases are TGCGCCAGCAGCCAACCGGGCACAGATGCGCAGTATTTT.

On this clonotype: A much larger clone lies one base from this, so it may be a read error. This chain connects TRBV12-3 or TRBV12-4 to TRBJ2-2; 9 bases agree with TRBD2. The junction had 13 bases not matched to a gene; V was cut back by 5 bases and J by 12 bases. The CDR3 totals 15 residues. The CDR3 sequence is CASSPRVAGVRKLFF. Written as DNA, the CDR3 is TGTGCCAGCAGTCCTCGGGTAGCGGGAGTTCGTAAGCTGTTTTTT.

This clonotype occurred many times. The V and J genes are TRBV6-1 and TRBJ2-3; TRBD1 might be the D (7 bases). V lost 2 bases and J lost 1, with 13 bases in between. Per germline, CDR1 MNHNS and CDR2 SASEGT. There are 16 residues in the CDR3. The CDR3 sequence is CASSERRGRGTDTQYF. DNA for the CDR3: TGTGCCAGCAGTGAAAGGAGGGGGCGTGGCACAGATACGCAGTATTTT.

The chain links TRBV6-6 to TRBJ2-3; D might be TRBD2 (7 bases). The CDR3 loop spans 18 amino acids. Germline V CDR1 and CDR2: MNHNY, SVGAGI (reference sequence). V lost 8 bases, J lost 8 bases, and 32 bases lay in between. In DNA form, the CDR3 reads TGTGCCAGCTCTTGGGGGGGCGGGCAGGCGGCGAGACTTGGTACGCAGTATTTT. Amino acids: CASSWGGGQAARLGTQYF.

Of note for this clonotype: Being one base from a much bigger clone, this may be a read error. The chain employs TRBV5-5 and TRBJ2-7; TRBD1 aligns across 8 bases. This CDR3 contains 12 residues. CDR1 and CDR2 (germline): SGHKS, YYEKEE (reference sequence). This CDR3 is CASSLTGDEQCF. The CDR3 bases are TGTGCCAGCAGCCTGACAGGGGACGAGCAGTGCTTC.

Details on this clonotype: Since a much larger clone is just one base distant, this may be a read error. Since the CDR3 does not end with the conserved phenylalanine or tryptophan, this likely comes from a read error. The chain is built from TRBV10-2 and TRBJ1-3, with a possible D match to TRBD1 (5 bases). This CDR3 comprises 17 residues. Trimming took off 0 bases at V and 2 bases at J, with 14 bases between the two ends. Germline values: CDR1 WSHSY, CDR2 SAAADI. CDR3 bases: TGCGCCAGCAGTGAGTCATCCGGGACTTCCACTGGAAACACCATATATTCT. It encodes CASSESSGTSTGNTIYS.

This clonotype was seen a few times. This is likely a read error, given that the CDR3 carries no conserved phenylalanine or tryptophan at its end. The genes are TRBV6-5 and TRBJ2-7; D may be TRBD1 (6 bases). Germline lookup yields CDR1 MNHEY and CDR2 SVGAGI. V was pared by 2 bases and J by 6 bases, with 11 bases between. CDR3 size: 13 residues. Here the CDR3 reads CASSYRLGAEQYL. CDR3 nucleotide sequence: TGTGCCAGCAGTTACCGACTGGGGGCCGAGCAGTACCTC.

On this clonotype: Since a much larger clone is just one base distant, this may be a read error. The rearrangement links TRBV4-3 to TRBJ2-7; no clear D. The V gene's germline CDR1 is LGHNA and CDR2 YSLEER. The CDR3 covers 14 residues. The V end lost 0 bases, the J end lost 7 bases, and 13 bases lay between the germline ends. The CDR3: CASSQDMSSHEQYF. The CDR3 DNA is TGCGCCAGCAGCCAAGATATGAGTTCGCATGAGCAGTACTTC.

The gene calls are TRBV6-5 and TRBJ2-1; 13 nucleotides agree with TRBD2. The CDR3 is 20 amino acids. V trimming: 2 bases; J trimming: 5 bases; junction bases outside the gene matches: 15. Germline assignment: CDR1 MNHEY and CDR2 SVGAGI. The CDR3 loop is CASSYQLGTSGKAAHNEQFF. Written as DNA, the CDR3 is TGTGCCAGCAGTTACCAGTTGGGGACTAGCGGGAAGGCTGCCCACAATGAGCAGTTCTTC.

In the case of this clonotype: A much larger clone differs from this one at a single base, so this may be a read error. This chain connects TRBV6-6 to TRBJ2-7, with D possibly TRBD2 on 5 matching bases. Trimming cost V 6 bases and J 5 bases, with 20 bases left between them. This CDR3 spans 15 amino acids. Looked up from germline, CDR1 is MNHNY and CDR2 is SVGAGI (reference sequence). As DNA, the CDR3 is TGTGCCAGCAGCCCAATGTCTAGCATTAACGACGAGCAGTACTTC. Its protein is CASSPMSSINDEQYF.

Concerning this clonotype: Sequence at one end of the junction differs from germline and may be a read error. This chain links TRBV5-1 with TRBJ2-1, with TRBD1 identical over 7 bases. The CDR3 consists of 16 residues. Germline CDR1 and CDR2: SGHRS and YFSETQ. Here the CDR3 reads CASSLARSGGSDELFF. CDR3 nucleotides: TGCGCCAGCAGCTTGGCGAGGTCAGGGGGAAGCGATGAGCTGTTCTTC.

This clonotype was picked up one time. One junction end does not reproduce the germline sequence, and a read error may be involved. The CDR3 loop is CASSFDVGIGSREAFF. DNA for the CDR3: TGTGCTAGCAGCTTTGATGTAGGGATCGGGTCTCGGGAAGCTTTCTTT. The gene calls are TRBV11-2 and TRBJ1-1; no definite D call. Germline values: CDR1 SGHAT, CDR2 FQNNGV. This CDR3 region has 16 residues.

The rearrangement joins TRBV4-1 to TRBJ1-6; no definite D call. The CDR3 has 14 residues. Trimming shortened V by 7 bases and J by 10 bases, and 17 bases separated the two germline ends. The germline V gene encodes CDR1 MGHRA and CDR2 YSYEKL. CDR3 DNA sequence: TGCGCCAGCAACCAGAGATCGGAGGGCTCACCCCTCCACTTT. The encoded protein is CASNQRSEGSPLHF.

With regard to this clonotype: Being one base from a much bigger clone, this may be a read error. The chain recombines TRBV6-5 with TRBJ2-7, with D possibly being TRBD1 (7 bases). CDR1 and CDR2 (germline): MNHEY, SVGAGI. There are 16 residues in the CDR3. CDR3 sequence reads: CANSYTEGGGTYEQYF. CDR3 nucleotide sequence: TGTGCCAACAGTTACACAGAAGGAGGGGGCACCTACGAGCAGTACTTC.

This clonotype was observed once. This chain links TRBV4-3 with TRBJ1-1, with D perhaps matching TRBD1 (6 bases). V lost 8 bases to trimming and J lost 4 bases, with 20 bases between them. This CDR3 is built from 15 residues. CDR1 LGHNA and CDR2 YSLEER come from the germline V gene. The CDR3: CASREDRWGVTEAFF. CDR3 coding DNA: TGCGCCAGCCGTGAGGACAGATGGGGGGTCACTGAAGCTTTCTTT.

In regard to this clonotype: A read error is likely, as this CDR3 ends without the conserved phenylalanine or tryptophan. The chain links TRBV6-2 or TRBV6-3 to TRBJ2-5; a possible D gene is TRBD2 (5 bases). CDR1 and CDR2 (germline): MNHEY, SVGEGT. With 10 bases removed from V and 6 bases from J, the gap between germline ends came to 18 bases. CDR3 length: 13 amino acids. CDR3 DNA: TGTGCCACCCACCCTAGTGTCGGGAAGACCCAGTACATC. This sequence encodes CATHPSVGKTQYI.

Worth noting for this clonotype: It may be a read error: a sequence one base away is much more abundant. The DNA for the CDR3 is TGTGCCAGCAGCCAAGATCGAACTAGCGAGGGCACCGGGGAGCTGTTTTTT. Translating gives CASSQDRTSEGTGELFF. The chain combines TRBV4-2 with TRBJ2-2; 7 bases fit TRBD2. The V segment lost 0 bases and the J segment 4 bases; nucleotides outside the gene matches: 8. Germline values: CDR1 LGHNA, CDR2 YNFKEQ. The CDR3 runs 17 residues.

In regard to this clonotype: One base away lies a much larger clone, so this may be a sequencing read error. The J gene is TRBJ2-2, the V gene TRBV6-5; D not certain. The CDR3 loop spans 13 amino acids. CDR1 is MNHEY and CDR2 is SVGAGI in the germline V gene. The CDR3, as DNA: TGTGCCTGCAGTTACTCGTCCGCCGGGGAGCTGTTTTTT. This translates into CACSYSSAGELFF.

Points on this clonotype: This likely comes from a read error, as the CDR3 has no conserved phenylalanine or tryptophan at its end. The CDR3 loop is CASSVDGQAKNIQYL. CDR3 DNA sequence: TGTGCCAGCAGCGTGGACGGACAAGCCAAAAACATTCAGTACCTC. The chain combines TRBV11-1 with TRBJ2-4; D is possibly TRBD1 (5 bases). V was pared by 5 bases and J by 0 bases, with 11 bases between. The length of the CDR3 is 15 residues. CDR1 and CDR2 (germline): SGHAT, FQDESV (reference sequence).

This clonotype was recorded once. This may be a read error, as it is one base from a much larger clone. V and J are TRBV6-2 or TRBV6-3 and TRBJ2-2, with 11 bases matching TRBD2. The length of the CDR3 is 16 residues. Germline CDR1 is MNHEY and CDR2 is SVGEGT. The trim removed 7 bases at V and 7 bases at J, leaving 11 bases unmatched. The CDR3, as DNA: TGTGCCAGCACCAAGGGGACTAGCGGAGGCATCGGGGAGCTGTTTTTT. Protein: CASTKGTSGGIGELFF.

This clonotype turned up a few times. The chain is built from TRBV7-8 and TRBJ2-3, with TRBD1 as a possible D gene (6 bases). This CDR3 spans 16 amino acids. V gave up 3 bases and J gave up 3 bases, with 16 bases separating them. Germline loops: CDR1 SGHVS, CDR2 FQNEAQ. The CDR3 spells CASSFRVDSQTDTQYF. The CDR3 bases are TGTGCCAGCAGCTTTAGGGTGGACAGCCAGACAGATACGCAGTATTTT.